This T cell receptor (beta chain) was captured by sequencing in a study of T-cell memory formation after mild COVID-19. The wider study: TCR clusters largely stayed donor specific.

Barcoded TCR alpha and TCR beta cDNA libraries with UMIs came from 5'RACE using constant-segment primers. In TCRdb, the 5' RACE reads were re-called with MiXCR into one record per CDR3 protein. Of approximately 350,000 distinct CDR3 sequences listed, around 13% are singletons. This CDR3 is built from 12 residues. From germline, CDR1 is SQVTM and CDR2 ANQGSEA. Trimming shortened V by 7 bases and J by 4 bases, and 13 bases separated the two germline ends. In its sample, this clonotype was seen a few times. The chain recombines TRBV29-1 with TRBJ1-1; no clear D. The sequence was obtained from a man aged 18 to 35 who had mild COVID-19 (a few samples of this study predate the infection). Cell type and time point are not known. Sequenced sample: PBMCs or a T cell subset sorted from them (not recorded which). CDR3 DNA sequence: TGCAGCGCCATCCGAGGGAGCACTGAAGCTTTCTTT. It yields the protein CSAIRGSTEAFF.